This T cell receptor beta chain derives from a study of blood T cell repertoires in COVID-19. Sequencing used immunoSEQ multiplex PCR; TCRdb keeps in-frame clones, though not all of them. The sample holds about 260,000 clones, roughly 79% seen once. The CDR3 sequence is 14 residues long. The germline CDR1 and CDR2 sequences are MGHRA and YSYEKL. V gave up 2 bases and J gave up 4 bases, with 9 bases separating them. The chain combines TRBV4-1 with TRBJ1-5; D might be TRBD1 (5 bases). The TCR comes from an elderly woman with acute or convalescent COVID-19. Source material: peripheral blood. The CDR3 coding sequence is TGCGCCAGCAGCCAAAGGGAGGGGAATCAGCCCCAGCATTTT. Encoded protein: CASSQREGNQPQHF.